These 14 T cell receptor beta chains originate from one sample sequenced in a study of blood T cell repertoires in COVID-19. TCRdb keeps only in-frame clones here, not all; method: immunoSEQ multiplex PCR. The table lists roughly 300,000 clones, about four fifths of them singletons, with approximately 9% in the top ten. Source material: peripheral blood. These receptors were obtained from a woman aged 50 to 60 who had recovered from COVID-19.

The chain recombines TRBV18 with TRBJ2-7, with 8 nucleotides matching TRBD1. The CDR3 totals 12 residues. V trimming: 5 bases; J trimming: 6 bases; junction bases outside the gene matches: 3. Germline CDR1 reads KGHSH; CDR2 reads LQKENI. The CDR3 coding sequence is TGTGCCAGCTCAAGGGACAGGATCGAGCAGTACTTC. Translation: CASSRDRIEQYF.

CDR3 coding DNA: TGTGCCAGCAGCCACCATCTAGTCCAAGAGACCCAGTACTTC. The encoded protein is CASSHHLVQETQYF. This chain joins TRBV14 and TRBJ2-5; no firm D call. The CDR3 is made up of 14 amino acids. Germline CDR1 and CDR2: SGHDN and FVKESK. V lost 3 bases to trimming and J lost 1 base, with 9 bases between them.

The chain links TRBV20-1 to TRBJ2-5; D is possibly TRBD1 (5 bases). Germline CDR1 is DFQATT and CDR2 is SNEGSKA (reference sequence). The V gene lost 3 bases and the J gene lost 7 bases, with 15 bases spanning the gap. The CDR3 contains 13 residues. Written as DNA, the CDR3 is TGCAGTGCTAGTAAGCAGGGTATTTGGACCCAGTACTTC. Translated, it gives CSASKQGIWTQYF.

The chain uses TRBV9 and TRBJ2-7; D not certain. Germline loops: CDR1 SGDLS, CDR2 YYNGEE. The V gene lost 0 bases and the J gene lost 2 bases, with 3 bases spanning the gap. The CDR3 runs 12 residues. In DNA form, the CDR3 reads TGTGCCAGCAGCGTAGACACCTACGAGCAGTACTTC. The encoded protein is CASSVDTYEQYF. Based on the CDR3 plus reference TRBV9 and TRBJ2-7, the full variable domain is DSGVTQTPKHLITATGQRVTLRCSPRSGDLSVYWYQQSLDQGLQFLIQYYNGEERAKGNILERFSAQQFPDLHSELNLSSLELGDSALYFCASSVDTYEQYFGPGTRLTVT.

This clone was observed once. CDR3 nucleotides: TGTGCCAGCAGCTCTACACGGGGGACCTACGAGCAGTACTTC. Its protein product is CASSSTRGTYEQYF. The chain combines TRBV7-2 with TRBJ2-7, with D perhaps matching TRBD2 (6 bases). The CDR3 loop spans 14 amino acids. V lost 4 bases and J lost 2, with 12 bases in between. Germline CDR1 is SGHTA and CDR2 is FQGNSA.

This clone was counted between two and nine times. The V call is TRBV6-2 or TRBV6-3, the J call TRBJ2-7; 7 bases line up with TRBD1. The CDR3 extends over 14 amino acids. Germline V gene lookup returns CDR1 MNHEY and CDR2 SVGEGT. Trimming at V came to 6 bases and at J to 2 bases, leaving 7 bases not matched to a gene. The DNA for the CDR3 is TGTGCCAGCAGCACCGGACAGGCCCCCTACGAGCAGTACTTC. This sequence encodes CASSTGQAPYEQYF.

This chain uses TRBV9 with TRBJ1-1; no firm D call. The CDR3 has 14 amino acids. The V gene lost 0 bases and the J gene lost 0 bases, with 6 bases spanning the gap. CDR1 is SGDLS, CDR2 YYNGEE, per germline. CDR3 DNA: TGTGCCAGCAGCGTAGACACCTTGAACACTGAAGCTTTCTTT. This encodes CASSVDTLNTEAFF.

The chain combines TRBV23-1 with TRBJ2-1, with 7 bases matching TRBD1. TRBV23-1 is filed as an ORF, its function uncertain. This CDR3 has 17 amino acids. V trimming: 0 bases; J trimming: 0 bases; junction bases outside the gene matches: 5. The CDR3 nucleotides are TGCGCCAGCAGTCAATCTGCTGGGACAGCCTCCTACAATGAGCAGTTCTTC. The encoded protein is CASSQSAGTASYNEQFF.

The chain joins TRBV28 to TRBJ2-7, with D possibly TRBD1 on 6 matching bases. The V and J ends lost 6 bases and 2 bases respectively, with 17 bases between them. CDR1 is MDHEN, CDR2 SYDVKM, per germline. The CDR3 sequence is 15 residues long. The CDR3 coding sequence is TGTGCCAGCAGACTACATCCGGGACAAGCCTACGAGCAGTACTTC. Translation: CASRLHPGQAYEQYF.

The V and J genes are TRBV25-1 and TRBJ1-1; D call uncertain. This CDR3 spans 14 amino acids. Germline V gene data show CDR1 as MGHDK and CDR2 as SYGVNS. V lost 2 bases, J lost 3 bases, and 10 bases lay in between. DNA of the CDR3: TGTGCCAGCAGTGAAGCCATCGGTTACACTGAAGCTTTCTTT. This codes for CASSEAIGYTEAFF.

In DNA, the CDR3 is TGTGCCAGCACCCCCGGGGGGGGTTCTCGCGGGAGCGGTTACAATGAGCAGTTCTTC. Protein: CASTPGGGSRGSGYNEQFF. This rearrangement joins TRBV7-9 to TRBJ2-1; TRBD2 matches at 8 bases. CDR3 length equals 19 residues. Germline values: CDR1 SEHNR, CDR2 FQNEAQ (reference sequence). V was pared by 7 bases and J by 4 bases, with 21 bases of the junction left unmatched.

The chain is built from TRBV28 and TRBJ2-4, with 10 bases that match TRBD2. CDR1 and CDR2 from the germline V gene are MDHEN and SYDVKM. J lost 2 bases, V lost 2 bases, and 6 bases had no gene match. The CDR3 spans 17 residues. The CDR3, as DNA: TGTGCCAGCAGTTTACTAGCGGGAGAGGCCCCCAAAAACATTCAGTACTTC. It yields the protein CASSLLAGEAPKNIQYF.

The chain uses TRBV4-3 and TRBJ2-7, with TRBD2 identical over 10 bases. Unmatched junction bases numbered 2, after V lost 3 bases and J lost 0 bases. This CDR3 contains 15 residues. CDR1 and CDR2 (germline): LGHNA, YSLEER. DNA for the CDR3: TGCGCCAGCAGCCATTTAGCGGGGGGCTCCTACGAGCAGTACTTC. As protein: CASSHLAGGSYEQYF.

V gene TRBV6-1 combines with J gene TRBJ1-5; 8 bases match TRBD1. CDR3 size: 16 residues. Trimming at V came to 4 bases and at J to 2 bases, leaving 7 bases not matched to a gene. Germline assignment: CDR1 MNHNS and CDR2 SASEGT. The CDR3 DNA sequence: TGTGCCAGCAGTGCACCCGGGACAGGAGGCAATCAGCCCCAGCATTTT. Translating it yields CASSAPGTGGNQPQHF.